The clone carrying this T cell receptor (beta chain) was recorded at least ten times. Amplification of TCR beta CDR3 regions used RNA transcripts. Second-round multiplex PCR came after a first-round RT-PCR that employed HTBI primers. TCRdb ran MiXCR on the multiplex PCR reads and lists one entry per CDR3 protein. The table has hundreds of thousands of distinct CDR3 sequences, over 20% seen once. This specimen comes from a study of Graves' ophthalmopathy and Graves' hyperthyroidism. Stable hyperthyroidism referred to disease that showed no ophthalmopathy within 18 months of follow-up. Clinical symptoms, serum thyroxine, TRAb, thyroid ultrasound and orbital computed tomography formed the basis of diagnosis. Sequenced input: peripheral blood. The sequence derives from a woman younger than 30 with stable Graves' hyperthyroidism.

This CDR3 reads CASSESRTSANEQYF. The CDR3 DNA reads as TGCGCCAGCAGCGAAAGCCGGACGTCGGCCAACGAGCAGTACTTC. The chain joins TRBV4-1 to TRBJ2-7, with D unclear. Deletions cut 5 bases from V and 5 bases from J, with 19 bases between. The CDR3 runs to 15 residues. Germline V CDR1 and CDR2: MGHRA, YSYEKL.